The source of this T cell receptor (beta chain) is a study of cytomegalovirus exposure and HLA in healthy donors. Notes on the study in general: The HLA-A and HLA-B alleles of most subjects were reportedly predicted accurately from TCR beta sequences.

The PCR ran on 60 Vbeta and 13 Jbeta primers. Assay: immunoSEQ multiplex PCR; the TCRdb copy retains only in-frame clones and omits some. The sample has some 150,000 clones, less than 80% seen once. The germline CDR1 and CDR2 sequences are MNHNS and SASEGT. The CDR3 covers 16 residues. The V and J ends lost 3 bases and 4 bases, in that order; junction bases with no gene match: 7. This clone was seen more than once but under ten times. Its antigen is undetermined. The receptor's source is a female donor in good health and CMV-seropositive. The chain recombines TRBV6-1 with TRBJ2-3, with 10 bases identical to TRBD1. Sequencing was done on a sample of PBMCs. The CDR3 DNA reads TGTGCCAGCAGTGAGTCCCCGGGACAGGGGTCAGATACGCAGTATTTT. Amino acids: CASSESPGQGSDTQYF.